Sequencing of this TCR beta chain was carried out in a study of T cell responses to AZD1222 COVID-19 vaccine. Study results and caveats: Of spike-specific TCRs, nearly half reportedly target regions left unmutated in variants.

This CDR3 contains 15 residues. Germline V gene lookup returns CDR1 SGHRS and CDR2 YFSETQ. V was clipped by 4 bases and J by 7 bases; unmatched bases: 13. Generated by immunoSEQ multiplex PCR, the TCRdb table keeps only in-frame clones and is missing some. The sample has just under 150,000 clones; about 86% are singletons. In regard to this clone: No antigen is known for it.

This sequence joins TRBV5-1 and TRBJ1-2; TRBD1 agrees at 7 bases. This specimen consisted of peripheral blood, obtained 28 days after the second AZD1222 dose. The receptor comes from an adult who received the AZD1222 COVID-19 vaccine. CDR3 sequence reads: CASSPTLDRVFGYTF. CDR3 nucleotide sequence: TGCGCCAGCAGCCCTACCCTCGACAGGGTTTTTGGCTACACCTTC.